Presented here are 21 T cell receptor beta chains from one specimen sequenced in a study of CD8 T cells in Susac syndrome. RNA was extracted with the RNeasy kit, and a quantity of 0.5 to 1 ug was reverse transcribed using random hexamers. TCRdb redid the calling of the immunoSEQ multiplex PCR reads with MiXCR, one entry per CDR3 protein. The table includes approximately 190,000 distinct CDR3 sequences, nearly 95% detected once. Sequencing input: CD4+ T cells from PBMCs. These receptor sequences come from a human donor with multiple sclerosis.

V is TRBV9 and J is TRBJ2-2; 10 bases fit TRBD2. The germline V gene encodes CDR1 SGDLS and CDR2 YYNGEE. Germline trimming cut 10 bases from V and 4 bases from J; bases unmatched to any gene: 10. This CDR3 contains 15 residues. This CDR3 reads CASTGTSVFTGELFF. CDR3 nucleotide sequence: TGTGCCTCTACCGGGACTAGCGTCTTCACCGGGGAGCTGTTTTTT.

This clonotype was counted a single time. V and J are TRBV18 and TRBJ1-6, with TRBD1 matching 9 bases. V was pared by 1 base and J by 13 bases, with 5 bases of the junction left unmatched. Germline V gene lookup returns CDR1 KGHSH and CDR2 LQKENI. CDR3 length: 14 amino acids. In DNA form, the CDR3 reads TGTGCCAGCTCACCACGGGACAGGGATTTGCCCCTCCACTTT. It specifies CASSPRDRDLPLHF.

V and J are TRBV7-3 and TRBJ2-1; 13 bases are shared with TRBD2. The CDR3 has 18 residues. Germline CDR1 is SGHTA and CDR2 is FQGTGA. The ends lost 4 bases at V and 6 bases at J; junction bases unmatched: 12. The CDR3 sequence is CASSSQPGLAGITNEQFF. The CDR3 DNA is TGTGCCAGCAGCTCTCAACCGGGACTAGCGGGAATAACCAATGAGCAGTTCTTC.

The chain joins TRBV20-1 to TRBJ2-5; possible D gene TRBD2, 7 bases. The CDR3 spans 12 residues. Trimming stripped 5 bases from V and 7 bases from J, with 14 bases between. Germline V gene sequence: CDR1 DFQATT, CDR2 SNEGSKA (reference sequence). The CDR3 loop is CSAFSGEGTQYF. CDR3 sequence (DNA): TGCAGTGCTTTTTCAGGGGAGGGGACCCAGTACTTC.

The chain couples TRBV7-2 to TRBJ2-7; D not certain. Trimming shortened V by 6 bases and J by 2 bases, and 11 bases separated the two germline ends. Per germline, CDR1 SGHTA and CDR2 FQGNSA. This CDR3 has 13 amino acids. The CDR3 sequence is CASSARSPYEQYF. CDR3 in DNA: TGTGCCAGCAGTGCTCGCAGCCCCTACGAGCAGTACTTC.

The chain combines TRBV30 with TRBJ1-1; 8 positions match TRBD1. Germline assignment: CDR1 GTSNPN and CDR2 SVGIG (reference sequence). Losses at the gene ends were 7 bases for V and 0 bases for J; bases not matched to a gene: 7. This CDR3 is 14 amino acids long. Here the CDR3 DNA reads TGTGCCTTAAACCGGGACAGGCTGAACACTGAAGCTTTCTTT. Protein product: CALNRDRLNTEAFF.

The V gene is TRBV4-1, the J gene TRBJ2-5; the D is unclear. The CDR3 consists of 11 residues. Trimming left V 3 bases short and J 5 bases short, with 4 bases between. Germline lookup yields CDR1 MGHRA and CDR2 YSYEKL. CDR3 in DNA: TGCGCCAGCAGCCACCGGGAGACCCAGTACTTC. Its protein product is CASSHRETQYF.

The CDR3 nucleotides read TGCAGTGCTAGAGTTCCGGGGAGGGGCCAAGAGACCCAGTACTTC. Protein: CSARVPGRGQETQYF. V and J are TRBV20-1 and TRBJ2-5; 7 bases are a match to TRBD2. J gave up 1 base and V 1 base, and 6 bases lay outside the gene matches. CDR3 size: 15 residues. Germline CDR1 DFQATT, CDR2 SNEGSKA (reference sequence).

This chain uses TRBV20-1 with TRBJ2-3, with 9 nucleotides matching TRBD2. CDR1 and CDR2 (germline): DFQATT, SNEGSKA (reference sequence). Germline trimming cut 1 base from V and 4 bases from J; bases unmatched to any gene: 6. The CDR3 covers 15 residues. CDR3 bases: TGCAGTGCTAGAGGGGTTAGCGGGAGAGCAGATACGCAGTATTTT. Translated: CSARGVSGRADTQYF.

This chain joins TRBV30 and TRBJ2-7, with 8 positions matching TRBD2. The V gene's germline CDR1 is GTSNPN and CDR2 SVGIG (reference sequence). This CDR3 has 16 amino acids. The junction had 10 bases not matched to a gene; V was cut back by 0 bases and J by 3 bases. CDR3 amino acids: CAWSVRMGRGDYEQYF. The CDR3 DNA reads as TGTGCCTGGAGTGTACGGATGGGGCGGGGGGACTACGAGCAGTACTTC. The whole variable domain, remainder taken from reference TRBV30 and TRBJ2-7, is SQTIHQWPATLVQPVGSPLSLECTVEGTSNPNLYWYRQAAGRGLQLLFYSVGIGQISSEVPQNLSASRPQDRQFILSSKKLLLSDSGFYLCAWSVRMGRGDYEQYFGPGTRLTVT.

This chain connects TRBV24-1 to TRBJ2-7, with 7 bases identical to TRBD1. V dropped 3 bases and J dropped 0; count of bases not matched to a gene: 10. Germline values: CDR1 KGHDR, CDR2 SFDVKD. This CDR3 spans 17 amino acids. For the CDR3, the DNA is TGTGCCACCAGTGATCCCATGGACAGGAGGAGCTCCTACGAGCAGTACTTC. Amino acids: CATSDPMDRRSSYEQYF.

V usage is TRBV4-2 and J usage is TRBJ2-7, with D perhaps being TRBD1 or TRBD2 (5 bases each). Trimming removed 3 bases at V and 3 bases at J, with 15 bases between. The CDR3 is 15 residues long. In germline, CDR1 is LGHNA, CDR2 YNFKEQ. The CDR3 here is CASSQSPAGSYEQYF. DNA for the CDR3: TGTGCCAGCAGCCAGAGCCCGGCAGGGAGCTACGAGCAGTACTTC.

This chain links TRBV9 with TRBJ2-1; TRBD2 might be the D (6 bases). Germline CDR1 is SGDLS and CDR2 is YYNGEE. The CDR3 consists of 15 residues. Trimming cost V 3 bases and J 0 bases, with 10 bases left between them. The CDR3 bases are TGTGCCAGCAGCGCAGCCGGGAGCTCCTACAATGAGCAGTTCTTC. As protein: CASSAAGSSYNEQFF.

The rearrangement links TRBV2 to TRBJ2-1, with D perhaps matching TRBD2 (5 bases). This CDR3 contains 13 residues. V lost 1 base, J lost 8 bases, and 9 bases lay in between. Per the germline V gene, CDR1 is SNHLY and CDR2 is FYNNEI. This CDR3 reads CASSEERRDEQFF. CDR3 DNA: TGTGCCAGCAGTGAAGAGAGGCGGGATGAGCAGTTCTTC.

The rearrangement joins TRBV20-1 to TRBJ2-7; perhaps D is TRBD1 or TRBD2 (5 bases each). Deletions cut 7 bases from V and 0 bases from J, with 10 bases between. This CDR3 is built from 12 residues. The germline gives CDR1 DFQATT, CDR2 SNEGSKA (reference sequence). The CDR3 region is CSGGRLSYEQYF. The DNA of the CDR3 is TGCAGTGGGGGGAGACTCTCCTACGAGCAGTACTTC.

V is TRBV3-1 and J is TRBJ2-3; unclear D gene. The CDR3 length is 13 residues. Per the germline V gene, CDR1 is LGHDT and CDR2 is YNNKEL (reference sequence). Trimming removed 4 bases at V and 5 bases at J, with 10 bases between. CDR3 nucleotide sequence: TGTGCCAGCAGCCCCTCCCTGAAAGATACGCAGTATTTT. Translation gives CASSPSLKDTQYF.

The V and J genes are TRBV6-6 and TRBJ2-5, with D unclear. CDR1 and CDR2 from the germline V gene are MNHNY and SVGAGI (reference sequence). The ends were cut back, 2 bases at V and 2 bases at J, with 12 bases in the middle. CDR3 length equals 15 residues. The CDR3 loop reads CASSYGVLGQETQYF. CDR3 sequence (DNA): TGTGCCAGCAGTTACGGAGTTCTGGGACAAGAGACCCAGTACTTC.

This CDR3 reads CSATERQETQYF. The CDR3 DNA sequence: TGCAGTGCCACCGAGAGGCAAGAGACCCAGTACTTC. The chain is built from TRBV20-1 and TRBJ2-5; no firm D call. Germline-derived CDR1 and CDR2 are DFQATT and SNEGSKA (reference sequence). The CDR3 is 12 amino acids. V shed 6 bases and J shed 2 bases, with 10 bases lying between them.

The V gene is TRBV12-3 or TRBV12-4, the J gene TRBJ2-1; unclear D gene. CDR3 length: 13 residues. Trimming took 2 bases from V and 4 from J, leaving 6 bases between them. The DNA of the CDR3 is TGTGCCAGCAGTTTATGGAGTTACAATGAGCAGTTCTTC. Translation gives CASSLWSYNEQFF.

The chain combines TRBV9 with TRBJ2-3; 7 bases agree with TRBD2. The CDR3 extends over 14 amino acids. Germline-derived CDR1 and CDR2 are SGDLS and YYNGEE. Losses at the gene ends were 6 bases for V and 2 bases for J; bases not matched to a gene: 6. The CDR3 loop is CASKAGESTDTQYF. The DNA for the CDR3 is TGTGCCAGCAAGGCGGGGGAGTCCACAGATACGCAGTATTTT.

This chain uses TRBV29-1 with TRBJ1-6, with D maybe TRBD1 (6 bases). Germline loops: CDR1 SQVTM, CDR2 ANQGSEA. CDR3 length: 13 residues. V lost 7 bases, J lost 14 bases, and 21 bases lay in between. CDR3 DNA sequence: TGCAGCGCCGCTTTCGGGGGGGCCCTTACCCTCCACTTT. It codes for CSAAFGGALTLHF.